Each of the 2 T cell receptor beta chains below was sequenced from the same sample in a study of T cell repertoires in cytomegalovirus infection (dated by TCRdb to about 2019). The reads were generated on an Illumina HiSeq 1500. TCRdb applied fastp at Q25 and MiXCR to the public reads, then kept only in-frame beta chains. Each CDR3 protein gets just one entry, which takes the most common genes and DNA from the rows behind it. For this sample there are approximately 250,000 distinct CDR3 sequences; roughly 6.5% appear just once. Together, the top ten hold around 6% of the sample. Input material: PBMCs. The receptors shown here come from a human donor in good health (CMV status not recorded). Some clones in this sample may be carry-over from other donors' samples.

This clonotype was recorded at least ten times. The chain has TRBV7-9 and TRBJ2-3, with no clear D. CDR1 is SEHNR and CDR2 is FQNEAQ in the germline V gene (reference sequence). CDR3 length: 13 amino acids. CDR3 region: CADQPSRTDTQYF. In DNA, the CDR3 is TGTGCGGACCAGCCTTCTCGCACAGATACGCAGTATTTT.

The J gene is TRBJ1-1, the V gene TRBV2; 10 bases match TRBD1. The CDR3 consists of 16 residues. The V and J ends lost 11 bases and 5 bases, in that order; junction bases with no gene match: 17. The germline CDR1 and CDR2 sequences are SNHLY and FYNNEI. CDR3 nucleotide sequence: TGTGCCGTTTCCGGTGGACGGACAGGGGGAAAAACTGAAGCTTTCTTT. This sequence encodes CAVSGGRTGGKTEAFF. Using reference TRBV2 and TRBJ1-1 for the parts outside the CDR3, the full variable domain is EPEVTQTPSHQVTQMGQEVILRCVPISNHLYFYWYRQILGQKVEFLVSFYNNEISEKSEIFDDQFSVERPDGSNFTLKIRSTKLEDSAMYFCAVSGGRTGGKTEAFFGQGTRLTVV.